This T cell receptor beta chain appears in the sequencing data of a study of blood T cell repertoires in COVID-19. The trim removed 2 bases at V and 8 bases at J, leaving 2 bases unmatched. Germline loops: CDR1 ENHRY, CDR2 SYGVKD. The CDR3 contains 14 residues. Data came from immunoSEQ multiplex PCR; TCRdb stores just in-frame clones and leaves some out. The repertoire includes about 82,000 clones, 75% to 85% of them detected once, and around 12% sits in the top ten. This receptor was taken from a woman aged 40 to 50 with active or convalescent COVID-19. J is TRBJ2-3 and V is TRBV10-3; 12 nucleotides match TRBD2. The sample consisted of peripheral blood. The CDR3 DNA reads TGTGCCATCAGTGAGGGACTAGCGGGACGTACGCAGTATTTT. Amino acids: CAISEGLAGRTQYF.